This TCR beta chain originates from a study of blood T cell repertoires in COVID-19. Study as a whole: Acute-phase and convalescent COVID-19 samples originated in the United States, Italy and Spain.

Per the study methods: Reference gene primer amplification yielded estimated nucleated cell counts. Sequenced by immunoSEQ multiplex PCR; TCRdb stores in-frame clones only, minus some. V, J and clone size reflect that table, while D and trimming were determined from the DNA. Of roughly 170,000 clones listed, around 79% are singletons. This CDR3 contains 17 residues. V was shortened by 2 bases and J by 2 bases, with 19 bases between the two germline ends. Per the germline V gene, CDR1 is MNHEY and CDR2 is SVGEGT. Sequencing was done on a sample of peripheral blood. This receptor was obtained from a woman in her sixties with COVID-19, enrolled during active disease. The V and J genes are TRBV6-2 or TRBV6-3 and TRBJ2-7; D possibly corresponds to TRBD1 (5 bases). The CDR3 region is CASSYEFWGAGAYEQYF. Written as DNA, the CDR3 is TGTGCCAGCAGTTACGAGTTTTGGGGCGCCGGAGCCTACGAGCAGTACTTC.